The 8 T cell receptor beta chains below were found in one sample sequenced in a study of CD8 T cells in ankylosing spondylitis. Each CDR3 protein is one row after TCRdb ran MiXCR on the 5' RACE reads. Of 300,000 to 350,000 distinct CDR3 sequences listed, 11% are singletons. The sample was blood, either unsorted or a sorted T cell fraction (not recorded which). Every receptor here comes from a female donor with ankylosing spondylitis or in good health (not recorded which).

This chain uses TRBV3-1 with TRBJ1-4, with D hard to call. The CDR3 runs 13 residues. V lost 4 bases to trimming and J lost 11 bases, with 14 bases between them. The germline V gene has CDR1 LGHDT and CDR2 YNNKEL (reference sequence). For the CDR3, the DNA is TGTGCCAGCAGCCCCTCTCGGGGTCGGAAACTGTTTTTT. It codes for CASSPSRGRKLFF.

In this sample, this clonotype turned up many times. The V call is TRBV12-3 or TRBV12-4, the J call TRBJ1-5; 8 bases match TRBD1. This CDR3 spans 16 amino acids. The ends lost 0 bases at V and 3 bases at J; junction bases unmatched: 4. The CDR3 DNA reads TGTGCCAGCAGTTTAGCGCGGACAGGGCTCAATCAGCCCCAGCATTTT. Protein: CASSLARTGLNQPQHF.

Many counts were recorded for this clonotype. V and J are TRBV4-1 and TRBJ1-2, with D possibly being TRBD1 (6 bases). CDR3 length: 14 residues. Trimming took 5 bases from V and 1 from J, leaving 11 bases between them. Germline V gene lookup returns CDR1 MGHRA and CDR2 YSYEKL. As DNA, the CDR3 is TGCGCCAGCAGCGGGCAGGGGCGTAACTATGGCTACACCTTC. The encoded protein is CASSGQGRNYGYTF.

This clonotype has ten or more counts. The V and J genes are TRBV10-3 and TRBJ2-7; 12 bases are a match to TRBD2. Germline V CDR1 and CDR2: ENHRY, SYGVKD. V lost 7 bases to trimming and J lost 7 bases; unmatched junction nucleotides: 8. This CDR3 has 14 residues. Here the CDR3 DNA reads TGTGCCATCAAGGTCCTAGCGGGAGGGAGGGAGCAGTACTTC. Protein: CAIKVLAGGREQYF.

There are many counts of this clonotype. The chain is built from TRBV20-1 and TRBJ2-1, with a weak D call TRBD2 (6 bases). Trimming removed 2 bases at V and 8 bases at J, with 19 bases between. Germline values: CDR1 DFQATT, CDR2 SNEGSKA (reference sequence). The CDR3 sequence is 15 residues long. In nucleotides, the CDR3 is TGCAGTGCTAGAAGTGGGGGACTTGGCGGGGATGAGCAGTTCTTC. Its translation: CSARSGGLGGDEQFF.

At least ten counts were recorded for this clonotype. V gene TRBV20-1 combines with J gene TRBJ2-5, with D maybe TRBD2 (5 bases). Germline V gives CDR1 DFQATT, CDR2 SNEGSKA (reference sequence). The CDR3 runs to 13 residues. Trimming removed 5 bases from V and 2 bases from J, with 12 bases in between. CDR3: CSAGPSSQETQYF. CDR3 sequence (DNA): TGCAGTGCTGGACCTAGCTCTCAAGAGACCCAGTACTTC.

This clonotype was detected many times. V is TRBV19 and J is TRBJ1-2; D possibly corresponds to TRBD1 (6 bases). V shed 3 bases and J shed 2 bases, with 10 bases lying between them. The CDR3 totals 14 residues. The germline gives CDR1 LNHDA, CDR2 SQIVND (reference sequence). In DNA form, the CDR3 reads TGTGCCAGTAGTATCAGGGGACGAAACTATGGCTACACCTTC. It specifies CASSIRGRNYGYTF.

There are many counts of this clonotype. One end of the junction is discordant with germline, which a read error may explain. J is TRBJ2-1 and V is TRBV4-1; D gene uncertain. Germline-derived CDR1 and CDR2 are MGHRA and YSYEKL. This CDR3 is built from 14 residues. The CDR3 here is CASSEEAEFGEQFF. CDR3 DNA: TGCGCCAGCAGCGAAGAGGCGGAGTTTGGTGAGCAGTTCTTC.